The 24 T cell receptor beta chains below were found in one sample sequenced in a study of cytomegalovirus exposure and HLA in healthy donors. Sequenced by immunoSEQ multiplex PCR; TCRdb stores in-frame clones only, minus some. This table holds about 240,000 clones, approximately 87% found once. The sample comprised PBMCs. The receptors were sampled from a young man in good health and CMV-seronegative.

In DNA, the CDR3 is TGTGCCAGCCGACAGGGGGCTGGTGGAAACACCATATATTTT. Translation gives CASRQGAGGNTIYF. V usage is TRBV27 and J usage is TRBJ1-3; 10 bases fit TRBD1. Germline trimming cut 8 bases from V and 3 bases from J; bases unmatched to any gene: 4. Per germline, CDR1 MNHEY and CDR2 SMNVEV (reference sequence). There are 14 residues in the CDR3.

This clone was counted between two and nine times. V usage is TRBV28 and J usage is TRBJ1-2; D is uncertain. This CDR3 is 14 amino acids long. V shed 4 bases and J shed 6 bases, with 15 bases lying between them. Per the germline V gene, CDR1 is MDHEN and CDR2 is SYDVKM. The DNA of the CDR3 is TGTGCCAGCAGTTCCTGGGCGACGTGGGATGGCTACACCTTC. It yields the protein CASSSWATWDGYTF.

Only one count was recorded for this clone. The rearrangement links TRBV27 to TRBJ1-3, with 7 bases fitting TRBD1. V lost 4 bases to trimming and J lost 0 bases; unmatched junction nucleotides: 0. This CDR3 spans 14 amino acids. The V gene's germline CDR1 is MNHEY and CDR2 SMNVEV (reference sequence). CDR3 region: CASSWDSSGNTIYF. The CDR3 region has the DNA TGTGCCAGCAGTTGGGACAGCTCTGGAAACACCATATATTTT.

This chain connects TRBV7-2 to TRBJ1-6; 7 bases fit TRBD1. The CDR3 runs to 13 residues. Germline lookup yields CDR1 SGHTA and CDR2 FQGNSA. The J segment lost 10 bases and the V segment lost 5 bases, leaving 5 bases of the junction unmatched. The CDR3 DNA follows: TGTGCCAGCAGCGTGGACAGGAGATCACCCCTCCACTTT. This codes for CASSVDRRSPLHF.

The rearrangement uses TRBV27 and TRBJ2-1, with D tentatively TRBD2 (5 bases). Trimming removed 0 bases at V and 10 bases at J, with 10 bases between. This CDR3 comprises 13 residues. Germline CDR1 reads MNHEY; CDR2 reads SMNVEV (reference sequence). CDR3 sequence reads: CASSLSGSSEQFF. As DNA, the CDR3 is TGTGCCAGCAGTTTATCGGGGAGCTCGGAGCAGTTCTTC.

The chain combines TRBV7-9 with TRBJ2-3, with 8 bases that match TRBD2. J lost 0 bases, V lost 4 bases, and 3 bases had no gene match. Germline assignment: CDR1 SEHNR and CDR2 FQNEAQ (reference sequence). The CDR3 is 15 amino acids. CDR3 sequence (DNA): TGTGCCAGCAGCTATAGCGGGATGAGCACAGATACGCAGTATTTT. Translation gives CASSYSGMSTDTQYF.

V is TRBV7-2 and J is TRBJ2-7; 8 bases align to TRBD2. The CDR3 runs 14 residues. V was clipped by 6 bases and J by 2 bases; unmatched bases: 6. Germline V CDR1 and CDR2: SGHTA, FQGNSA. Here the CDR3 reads CASRSTSGAYEQYF. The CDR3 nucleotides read TGTGCCAGCAGGTCCACTAGCGGAGCCTACGAGCAGTACTTC.

The CDR3 nucleotides are TGTGCCAGCAGTTTCCCCCCGGGCGAGCAGTACTTC. Its protein product is CASSFPPGEQYF. The V call is TRBV27, the J call TRBJ2-7, with unresolved D. The CDR3 covers 12 residues. The germline gives CDR1 MNHEY, CDR2 SMNVEV (reference sequence). V was shortened by 3 bases and J by 6 bases, with 9 bases between the two germline ends.

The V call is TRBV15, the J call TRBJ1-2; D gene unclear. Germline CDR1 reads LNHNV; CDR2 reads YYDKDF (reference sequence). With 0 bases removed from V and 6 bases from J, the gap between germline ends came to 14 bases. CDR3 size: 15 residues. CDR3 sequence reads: CATSRDLTRSDGYTF. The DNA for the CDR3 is TGTGCCACCAGCAGAGATCTAACCAGGTCGGATGGCTACACCTTC.

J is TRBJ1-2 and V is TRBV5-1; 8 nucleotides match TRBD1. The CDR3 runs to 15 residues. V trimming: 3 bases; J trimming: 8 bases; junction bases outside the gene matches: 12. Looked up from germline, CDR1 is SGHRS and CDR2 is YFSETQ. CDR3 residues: CASSSDGGQGSGYTF. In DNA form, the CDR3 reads TGCGCCAGCAGCTCCGACGGCGGACAGGGCAGCGGCTACACCTTC.

CDR3 coding DNA: TGTGCCAGCAGAGCGAGCGGGAGTCGGTACGAGCAGTACTTC. Translated, it gives CASRASGSRYEQYF. The chain employs TRBV14 and TRBJ2-7; the match to TRBD2 covers 8 bases. CDR3 length: 14 residues. Germline assignment: CDR1 SGHDN and CDR2 FVKESK. Germline trimming cut 6 bases from V and 4 bases from J; bases unmatched to any gene: 8.

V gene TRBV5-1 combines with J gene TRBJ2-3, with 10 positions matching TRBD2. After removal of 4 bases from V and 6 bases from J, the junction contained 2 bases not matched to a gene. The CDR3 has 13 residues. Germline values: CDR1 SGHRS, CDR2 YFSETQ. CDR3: CASSTGLADTQYF. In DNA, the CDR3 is TGCGCCAGCAGCACGGGACTAGCGGATACGCAGTATTTT.

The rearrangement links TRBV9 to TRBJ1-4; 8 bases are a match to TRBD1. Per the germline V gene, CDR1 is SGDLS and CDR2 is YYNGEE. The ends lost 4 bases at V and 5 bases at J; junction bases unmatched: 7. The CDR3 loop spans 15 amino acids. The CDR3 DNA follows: TGTGCCAGCAGCTTCCAGGGGGCGCCGAATGAAAAACTGTTTTTT. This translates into CASSFQGAPNEKLFF. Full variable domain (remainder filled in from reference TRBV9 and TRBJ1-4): DSGVTQTPKHLITATGQRVTLRCSPRSGDLSVYWYQQSLDQGLQFLIQYYNGEERAKGNILERFSAQQFPDLHSELNLSSLELGDSALYFCASSFQGAPNEKLFFGSGTQLSVL.

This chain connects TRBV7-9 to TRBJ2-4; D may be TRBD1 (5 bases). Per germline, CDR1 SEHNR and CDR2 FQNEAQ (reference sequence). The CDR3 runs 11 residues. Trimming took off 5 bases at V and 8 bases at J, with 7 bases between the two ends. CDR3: CASSIQDIQYF. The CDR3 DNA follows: TGTGCCAGCAGCATACAGGACATTCAGTACTTC.

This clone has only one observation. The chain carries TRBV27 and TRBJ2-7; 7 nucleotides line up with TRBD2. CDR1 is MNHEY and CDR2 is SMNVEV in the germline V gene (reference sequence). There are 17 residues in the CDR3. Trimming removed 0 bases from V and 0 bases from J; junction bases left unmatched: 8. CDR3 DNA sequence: TGTGCCAGCAGTTTATCCAACTCGGGAGGTTACTCCTACGAGCAGTACTTC. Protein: CASSLSNSGGYSYEQYF.

CDR3 sequence: CASSPQGLGGETQYF. CDR3 nucleotides: TGTGCCAGCAGCCCCCAAGGTCTCGGCGGAGAGACCCAGTACTTC. J is TRBJ2-5 and V is TRBV4-2, with D unresolved. This CDR3 is built from 15 residues. Per germline, CDR1 LGHNA and CDR2 YNFKEQ. V was trimmed by 4 bases and J by 4 bases, leaving 16 bases between them.

CDR3 DNA: TGTGCCAGCAGCCCCTGGACTAGTTCCTACAATGAGCAGTTCTTC. Translation: CASSPWTSSYNEQFF. The chain carries TRBV7-2 and TRBJ2-1; TRBD2 aligns across 7 bases. The CDR3 is 15 amino acids. Germline V gene data show CDR1 as SGHTA and CDR2 as FQGNSA. V gave up 5 bases and J gave up 1 base; unmatched junction bases: 5. Full variable domain (outside the CDR3, taken from reference TRBV7-2 and TRBJ2-1): GAGVSQSPSNKVTEKGKDVELRCDPISGHTALYWYRQSLGQGLEFLIYFQGNSAPDKSGLPSDRFSAERTGGSVSTLTIQRTQQEDSAVYLCASSPWTSSYNEQFFGPGTRLTVL.

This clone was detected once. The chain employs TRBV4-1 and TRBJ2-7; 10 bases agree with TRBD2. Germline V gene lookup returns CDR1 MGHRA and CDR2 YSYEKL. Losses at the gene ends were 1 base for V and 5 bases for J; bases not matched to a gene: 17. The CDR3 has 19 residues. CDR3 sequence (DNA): TGCGCCAGCAGCCAAGGACTCTGGGGAGCGGGAGGGCCAGGCGACGAGCAGTACTTC. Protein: CASSQGLWGAGGPGDEQYF.

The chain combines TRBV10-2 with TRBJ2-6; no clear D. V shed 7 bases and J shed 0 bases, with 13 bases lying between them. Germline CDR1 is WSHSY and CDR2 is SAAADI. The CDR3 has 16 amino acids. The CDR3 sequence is CASTDRGPSGANVLTF. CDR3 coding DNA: TGCGCCAGCACCGATCGAGGTCCCTCTGGGGCCAACGTCCTGACTTTC.

The CDR3 loop reads CASSGMGTGNTIYF. The CDR3 region has the DNA TGTGCCAGCAGCGGGATGGGGACTGGAAACACCATATATTTT. The chain combines TRBV2 with TRBJ1-3; D is unclear. V lost 6 bases and J lost 2, with 11 bases in between. The V gene's germline CDR1 is SNHLY and CDR2 FYNNEI. The CDR3 length is 14 residues. The full variable domain, completed using reference TRBV2 and TRBJ1-3, is EPEVTQTPSHQVTQMGQEVILRCVPISNHLYFYWYRQILGQKVEFLVSFYNNEISEKSEIFDDQFSVERPDGSNFTLKIRSTKLEDSAMYFCASSGMGTGNTIYFGEGSWLTVV.

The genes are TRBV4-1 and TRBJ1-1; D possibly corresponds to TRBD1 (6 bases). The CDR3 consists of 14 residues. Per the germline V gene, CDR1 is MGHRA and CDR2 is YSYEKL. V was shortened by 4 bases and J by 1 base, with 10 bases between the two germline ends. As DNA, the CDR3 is TGCGCCAGCAGCCTCAGGGGTGGGAACACTGAAGCTTTCTTT. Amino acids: CASSLRGGNTEAFF.

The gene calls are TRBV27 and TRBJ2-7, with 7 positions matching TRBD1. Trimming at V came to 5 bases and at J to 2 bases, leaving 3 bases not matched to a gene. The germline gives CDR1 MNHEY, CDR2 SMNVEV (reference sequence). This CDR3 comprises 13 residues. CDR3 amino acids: CASSTDRAYEQYF. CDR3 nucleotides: TGTGCCAGCAGTACAGACAGGGCCTACGAGCAGTACTTC.

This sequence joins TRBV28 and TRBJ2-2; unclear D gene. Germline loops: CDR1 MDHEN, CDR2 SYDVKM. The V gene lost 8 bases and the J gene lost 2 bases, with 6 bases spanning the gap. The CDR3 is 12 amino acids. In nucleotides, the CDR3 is TGTGCCAGCCCCAGTAACACCGGGGAGCTGTTTTTT. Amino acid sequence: CASPSNTGELFF.

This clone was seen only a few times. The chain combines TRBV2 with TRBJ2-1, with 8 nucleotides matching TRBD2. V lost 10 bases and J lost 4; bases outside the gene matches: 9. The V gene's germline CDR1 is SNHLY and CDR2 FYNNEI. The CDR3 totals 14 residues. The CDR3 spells CATRSGGLYNEQFF. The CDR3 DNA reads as TGTGCCACCAGGAGCGGGGGCCTTTACAATGAGCAGTTCTTC.